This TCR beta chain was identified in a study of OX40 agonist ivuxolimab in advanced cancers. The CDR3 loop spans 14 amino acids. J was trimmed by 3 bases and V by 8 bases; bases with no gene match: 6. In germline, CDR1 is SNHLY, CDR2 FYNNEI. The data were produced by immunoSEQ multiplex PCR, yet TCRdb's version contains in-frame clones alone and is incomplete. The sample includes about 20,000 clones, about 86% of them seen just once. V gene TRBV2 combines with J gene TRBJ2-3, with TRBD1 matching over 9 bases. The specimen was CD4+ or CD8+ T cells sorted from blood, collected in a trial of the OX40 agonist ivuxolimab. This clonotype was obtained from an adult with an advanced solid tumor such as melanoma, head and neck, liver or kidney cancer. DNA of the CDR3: TGTGCCAGCCTACAGGGGGCTATGACAGATACGCAGTATTTT. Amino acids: CASLQGAMTDTQYF.